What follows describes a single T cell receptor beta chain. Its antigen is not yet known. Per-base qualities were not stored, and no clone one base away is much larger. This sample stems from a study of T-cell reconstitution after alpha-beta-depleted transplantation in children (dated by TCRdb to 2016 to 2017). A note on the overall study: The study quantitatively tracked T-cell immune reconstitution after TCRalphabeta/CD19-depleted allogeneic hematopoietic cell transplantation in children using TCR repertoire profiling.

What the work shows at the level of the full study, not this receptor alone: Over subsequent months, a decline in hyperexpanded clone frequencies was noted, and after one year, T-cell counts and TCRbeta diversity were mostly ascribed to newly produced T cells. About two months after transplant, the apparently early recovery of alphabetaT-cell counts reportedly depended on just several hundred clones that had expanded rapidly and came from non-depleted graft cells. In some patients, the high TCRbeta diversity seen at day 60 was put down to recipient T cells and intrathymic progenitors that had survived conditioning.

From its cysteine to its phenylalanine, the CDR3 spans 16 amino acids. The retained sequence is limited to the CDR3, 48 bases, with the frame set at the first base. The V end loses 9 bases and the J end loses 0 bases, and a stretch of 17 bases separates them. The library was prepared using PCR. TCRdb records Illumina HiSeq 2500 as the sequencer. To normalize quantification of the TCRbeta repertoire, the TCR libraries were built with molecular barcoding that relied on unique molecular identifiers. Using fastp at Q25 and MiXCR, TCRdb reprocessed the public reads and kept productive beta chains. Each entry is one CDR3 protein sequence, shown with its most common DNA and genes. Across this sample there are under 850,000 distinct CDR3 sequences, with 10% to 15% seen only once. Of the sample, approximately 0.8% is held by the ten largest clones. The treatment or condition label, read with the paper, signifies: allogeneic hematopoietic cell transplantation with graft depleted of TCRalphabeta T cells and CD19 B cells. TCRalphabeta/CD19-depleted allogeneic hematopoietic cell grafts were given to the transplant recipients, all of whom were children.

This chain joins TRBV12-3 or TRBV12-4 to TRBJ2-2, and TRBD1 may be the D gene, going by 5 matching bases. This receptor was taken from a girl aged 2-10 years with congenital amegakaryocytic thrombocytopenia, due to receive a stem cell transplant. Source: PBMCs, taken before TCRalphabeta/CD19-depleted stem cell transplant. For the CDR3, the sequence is CASTRAGAANTGELFF. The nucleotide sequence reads TGTGCCAGTACCAGGGCCGGTGCGGCGAACACCGGGGAGCTGTTTTTT.